Listed below are T cell receptor beta chains from one sample, sequenced in a study of shared clonotypes between healthy human individuals. Data came from immunoSEQ multiplex PCR; TCRdb stores just in-frame clones and leaves some out. Among around 500,000 clones listed, over 60% were seen once. Input material: PBMCs. The source is a woman between 35 and 50 years old in good health. Some clones in this sample may be carry-over from other donors' samples. CDR3s include the opening cysteine and the closing phenylalanine or tryptophan. Each record gives: CDR3 protein, J gene, V gene.

CDR3 protein: CASSFTPTGSAGELFF
J gene: TRBJ2-2
V gene: TRBV7-9

CDR3 protein: CASSLDSTDTQYF
J gene: TRBJ2-3
V gene: TRBV5-1

CDR3 protein: CASSQATENYGYTF
J gene: TRBJ1-2
V gene: TRBV4-2

CDR3 protein: CASSLVSRYNEQFF
J gene: TRBJ2-1
V gene: TRBV7-6

CDR3 protein: CASSVVFVDQPQHF
J gene: TRBJ1-5
V gene: TRBV2

CDR3 protein: CASSTMTGEDGYTF
J gene: TRBJ1-2
V gene: TRBV19

CDR3 protein: CASSLKAGVSTDTQYF
J gene: TRBJ2-3
V gene: TRBV18

CDR3 protein: CASSLALETQYF
J gene: TRBJ2-5
V gene: TRBV5-1

CDR3 protein: CSADTGREQYF
J gene: NA
V gene: TRBV20-1

CDR3 protein: CASSTRTTYTGELFF
J gene: TRBJ2-2
V gene: TRBV28

CDR3 protein: CASSLATGGSYEQYF
J gene: NA
V gene: TRBV11-1

CDR3 protein: CASRDRGRRNQPQHF
J gene: TRBJ1-5
V gene: TRBV27

CDR3 protein: CASSEGTGGNEQFF
J gene: TRBJ2-1
V gene: TRBV2

CDR3 protein: CSVEPVDLDSLNTEAFF
J gene: TRBJ1-1
V gene: TRBV29-1

CDR3 protein: CAISESRGSGDTEAFF
J gene: TRBJ1-1
V gene: TRBV10-3

CDR3 protein: CASRDKGGYTF
J gene: TRBJ1-2
V gene: TRBV2

CDR3 protein: CASSGPPPYEQYF
J gene: TRBJ2-7
V gene: TRBV28

CDR3 protein: CASSRLTGNTEAFF
J gene: TRBJ1-1
V gene: TRBV5-1

CDR3 protein: CASSPQAGSFSQGETQYF
J gene: TRBJ2-5
V gene: TRBV5-4

CDR3 protein: CSVATSGATDTQHF
J gene: NA
V gene: TRBV29-1

CDR3 protein: CASSAGTAGEKLFF
J gene: TRBJ1-4
V gene: TRBV6-1

CDR3 protein: CASRPGQPGTRTYEQYF
J gene: TRBJ2-7
V gene: TRBV5-1

CDR3 protein: CASSLVGTGALLNEQFF
J gene: TRBJ2-1
V gene: TRBV7-2

CDR3 protein: CASSQILRTAGAEAFF
J gene: TRBJ1-1
V gene: TRBV7-6

CDR3 protein: CASSSHGGQVNEQFF
J gene: TRBJ2-1
V gene: TRBV6-6

CDR3 protein: CASSLGNTGELFF
J gene: TRBJ2-2
V gene: TRBV5-1

CDR3 protein: CASSPGRGEVF
J gene: TRBJ2-1
V gene: TRBV18

CDR3 protein: CASRTSGSIEQFF
J gene: TRBJ2-1
V gene: TRBV19

CDR3 protein: CAIEGVGELFF
J gene: TRBJ2-2
V gene: TRBV27

CDR3 protein: CASSLVLGYEQYF
J gene: TRBJ2-7
V gene: TRBV7-2

CDR3 protein: CASSDLQLNTEAFF
J gene: TRBJ1-1
V gene: TRBV6-1

CDR3 protein: CASSLDFNQPQHF
J gene: TRBJ1-5
V gene: TRBV5-1

CDR3 protein: CASSPLEAGGGTGELFF
J gene: TRBJ2-2
V gene: TRBV18

CDR3 protein: CATSRVGFYGYTF
J gene: TRBJ1-2
V gene: TRBV15

CDR3 protein: CASTLTYAAYNEQFF
J gene: TRBJ2-1
V gene: TRBV19

CDR3 protein: CASSLAMYQETQYF
J gene: TRBJ2-5
V gene: TRBV18

CDR3 protein: CASSLRSTSYEQYF
J gene: TRBJ2-7
V gene: TRBV11-3

CDR3 protein: CASSPTSPSDRRRFF
J gene: TRBJ2-1
V gene: TRBV7-9

CDR3 protein: CASSFRPILAGGETQYF
J gene: TRBJ2-5
V gene: TRBV7-7

CDR3 protein: CASENPGELRYTF
J gene: TRBJ1-2
V gene: TRBV5-6

CDR3 protein: CASSPLSSYEQYF
J gene: TRBJ2-7
V gene: TRBV7-9